This TCR beta chain originates from a study of regulatory T cells. Study findings and constraints: In patients, unique TRB V-J pairs were restricted and V/J usage skewed, especially in Tregs.

Amplification used 52 TRBV primers and 13 TRBJ primers. Sequenced by immunoSEQ multiplex PCR; TCRdb stores in-frame clones only, minus some. Here the sample spans about 9,500 clones, around 82% being singletons. Every patient with CD3G deficiency had evidence of autoimmunity. Patients aged 2 to 39 years had fewer naive and more memory CD4+ and CD8+ T cells. Concerning this clone: The antigen remains undetermined.

The V gene lost 6 bases and the J gene lost 2 bases, with 11 bases spanning the gap. This CDR3 comprises 13 residues. Germline V gene lookup returns CDR1 ENHRY and CDR2 SYGVKD. The chain joins TRBV10-3 to TRBJ2-7; D is tentatively TRBD1 or TRBD2 (6 bases each). The receptor's source is a person in their late teens or twenties with CD3G deficiency. Material for sequencing was CD8+ T cells sorted from blood. In DNA form, the CDR3 reads TGTGCCATCAGGGAGGGGGGAACCTACGAGCAGTACTTC. It is translated as CAIREGGTYEQYF.